The 15 T cell receptor beta chains given below trace back to one sample, sequenced in a study of shared clonotypes between healthy human individuals. Positively selected for CCR7, the CD45RO-negative cells used as naive CD8 cells excluded terminally differentiated effector memory CD45RA+ cells. TCRdb's copy holds only in-frame clones and misses some; the assay was immunoSEQ multiplex PCR. The sample has around 560,000 clones, approximately 95% seen once. The sequencing input was naive CD8+ T cells sorted from blood. The origin of the receptors is a woman aged 25 to 39 in good health.

This clone was seen once. The chain has TRBV29-1 and TRBJ2-5; a possible D gene is TRBD1 (6 bases). The end of the DNA is better explained by TRBJ2-7, so the J call may be wrong. This CDR3 is built from 12 residues. CDR1 is SQVTM, CDR2 ANQGSEA, per germline. In DNA form, the CDR3 reads TGCAGCGTTGAAACAGGGTCGTACGAGCAGTACTTC. Amino acids: CSVETGSYEQYF.

This chain joins TRBV19 and TRBJ1-2, with no clear D. CDR3 length: 15 residues. The V gene lost 0 bases and the J gene lost 3 bases, with 11 bases spanning the gap. The germline gives CDR1 LNHDA, CDR2 SQIVND (reference sequence). CDR3 DNA: TGTGCCAGTAGTATAGATCTCGAGGGAGACTATGGCTACACCTTC. Translated, it gives CASSIDLEGDYGYTF.

The rearrangement joins TRBV25-1 to TRBJ2-5; TRBD1 matches 12 bases. Germline assignment: CDR1 MGHDK and CDR2 SYGVNS. The V and J ends lost 3 bases and 5 bases, in that order; junction bases with no gene match: 1. CDR3 length: 14 amino acids. CDR3: CASSEGQGAETQYF. The CDR3 DNA follows: TGTGCCAGCAGTGAGGGACAGGGGGCCGAGACCCAGTACTTC. The full variable domain, rest sourced from reference TRBV25-1 and TRBJ2-5, is EADIYQTPRYLVIGTGKKITLECSQTMGHDKMYWYQQDPGMELHLIHYSYGVNSTEKGDLSSESTVSRIRTEHFPLTLESARPSHTSQYLCASSEGQGAETQYFGPGTRLLVL.

The chain is built from TRBV19 and TRBJ2-2; D gene uncertain. The V end was cut by 5 bases, the J end by 2 bases, with 9 bases between. This CDR3 is 14 amino acids long. Germline V gene lookup returns CDR1 LNHDA and CDR2 SQIVND (reference sequence). Here the CDR3 DNA reads TGTGCCAGTAGTTCCGGGCTTAACACCGGGGAGCTGTTTTTT. Protein: CASSSGLNTGELFF. Using reference TRBV19 and TRBJ2-2 for the parts outside the CDR3, the full variable domain is DGGITQSPKYLFRKEGQNVTLSCEQNLNHDAMYWYRQDPGQGLRLIYYSQIVNDFQKGDIAEGYSVSREKKESFPLTVTSAQKNPTAFYLCASSSGLNTGELFFGEGSRLTVL.

The chain recombines TRBV5-6 with TRBJ2-7; D is unclear. Trimming took off 0 bases at V and 2 bases at J, with 6 bases between the two ends. Germline loops: CDR1 SGHDT, CDR2 YYEEEE. The CDR3 runs to 13 residues. The CDR3 is CASSLVTTYEQYF. The CDR3 DNA reads as TGTGCCAGCAGCTTGGTAACCACCTACGAGCAGTACTTC.

The chain couples TRBV5-4 to TRBJ2-7, with D possibly matching TRBD2 (5 bases). V lost 4 bases and J 4 bases, leaving 15 bases between the germline ends. Germline CDR1 SGHNT, CDR2 YYREEE (reference sequence). This CDR3 region has 14 residues. CDR3 nucleotides: TGTGCCAGCAGCCAAGCCCTAGCAGGTTACGAGCAGTACTTC. Its protein product is CASSQALAGYEQYF. The full variable domain, its missing parts supplied by reference TRBV5-4 and TRBJ2-7, is ETGVTQSPTHLIKTRGQQVTLRCSSQSGHNTVSWYQQALGQGPQFIFQYYREEENGRGNFPPRFSGLQFPNYSSELNVNALELDDSALYLCASSQALAGYEQYFGPGTRLTVT.

This chain uses TRBV5-6 with TRBJ1-2; 7 positions match TRBD1. V shed 6 bases, J shed 3 bases, and the junction held 5 bases outside the gene matches. This CDR3 has 13 amino acids. The V gene's germline CDR1 is SGHDT and CDR2 YYEEEE. CDR3 amino acids: CASTQQGYYGYTF. In DNA form, the CDR3 reads TGTGCCAGCACCCAACAGGGGTACTATGGCTACACCTTC. Full variable domain (rest looked up from reference TRBV5-6 and TRBJ1-2): DAGVTQSPTHLIKTRGQQVTLRCSPKSGHDTVSWYQQALGQGPQFIFQYYEEEERQRGNFPDRFSGHQFPNYSSELNVNALLLGDSALYLCASTQQGYYGYTFGSGTRLTVV.

The chain combines TRBV10-3 with TRBJ2-7; no definite D call. Per the germline V gene, CDR1 is ENHRY and CDR2 is SYGVKD. Trimming took off 0 bases at V and 0 bases at J, with 12 bases between the two ends. The CDR3 extends over 16 amino acids. The CDR3 reads CAISESMGIGSYEQYF. The CDR3 bases are TGTGCCATCAGTGAGTCGATGGGGATCGGCTCCTACGAGCAGTACTTC.

This chain joins TRBV20-1 and TRBJ1-1; the D is unclear. With 7 bases removed from V and 6 bases from J, the gap between germline ends came to 9 bases. The CDR3 totals 10 residues. Germline V lookup: CDR1 DFQATT, CDR2 SNEGSKA (reference sequence). The CDR3 sequence is CSVAPAEAFF. CDR3 DNA: TGCAGTGTGGCGCCCGCTGAAGCTTTCTTT.

In this sample, this clone turned up once. The chain carries TRBV4-1 and TRBJ2-7, with TRBD2 as a possible D gene (5 bases). The CDR3 is 13 residues long. Germline V lookup: CDR1 MGHRA, CDR2 YSYEKL. V lost 5 bases, J lost 3 bases, and 11 bases lay in between. The CDR3 nucleotides are TGCGCCAGCAGCGAAGCTCGGGACTACGAGCAGTACTTC. Amino acids: CASSEARDYEQYF.

This chain joins TRBV2 and TRBJ2-2; D tentatively reads TRBD1 or TRBD2 (5 bases each). V shed 6 bases and J shed 3 bases, with 11 bases lying between them. The CDR3 is made up of 14 amino acids. CDR1 and CDR2 from the germline V gene are SNHLY and FYNNEI. CDR3 nucleotide sequence: TGTGCCAGCAGGTCCGGGACCCACACCGGGGAGCTGTTTTTT. Protein: CASRSGTHTGELFF. Based on the CDR3 plus reference TRBV2 and TRBJ2-2, the full variable domain is EPEVTQTPSHQVTQMGQEVILRCVPISNHLYFYWYRQILGQKVEFLVSFYNNEISEKSEIFDDQFSVERPDGSNFTLKIRSTKLEDSAMYFCASRSGTHTGELFFGEGSRLTVL.

For the CDR3, the DNA is TGTGCCAGCAGTGCGTGGACCCTGGGCACTGAAGCTTTCTTT. Amino acid sequence: CASSAWTLGTEAFF. This sequence joins TRBV6-1 and TRBJ1-1, with D unclear. V was clipped by 4 bases and J by 4 bases, with 13 bases between them. CDR1 and CDR2 from the germline V gene are MNHNS and SASEGT. The CDR3 has 14 residues.

This chain links TRBV2 with TRBJ2-2, with 9 bases matching TRBD1. In germline, CDR1 is SNHLY, CDR2 FYNNEI. Trimming removed 8 bases from V and 7 bases from J; junction bases left unmatched: 8. The length of the CDR3 is 14 residues. CDR3 sequence: CASGQGRISGELFF. The DNA for the CDR3 is TGTGCCAGCGGACAGGGGCGTATCAGCGGGGAGCTGTTTTTT.

The chain has TRBV27 and TRBJ2-3; 9 bases map to TRBD1. The CDR3 runs to 15 residues. Trimming removed 7 bases from V and 3 bases from J; junction bases left unmatched: 8. Germline values: CDR1 MNHEY, CDR2 SMNVEV (reference sequence). For the CDR3, the DNA is TGTGCCAGCACAGCCGGGACAGGGTTGACAGATACGCAGTATTTT. Protein product: CASTAGTGLTDTQYF.

There are a few counts of this clone. For the CDR3, the DNA is TGTGCCAGAAGCCCGGAAGGGGGCCCCAATTATCAGCCCCAGCATTTT. Residues: CARSPEGGPNYQPQHF. This chain links TRBV5-3 with TRBJ1-5, with 7 positions matching TRBD1. TRBV5-3 is treated as an ORF (open reading frame) with a function not yet certain. The CDR3 loop spans 16 amino acids. V shed 4 bases, J shed 5 bases, and the junction held 12 bases outside the gene matches.